What follows are 9 T cell receptor beta chains derived from one specimen sequenced in a study of CD8+ T cells in alopecia areata. The sequencing template was cDNA reverse transcribed from extracted RNA. Using immunoSEQ multiplex PCR, the repertoire was profiled, and TCRdb retains in-frame clones only, with some absent. Among under 200,000 clones, less than 70% were seen once, and the ten largest hold around 14%. Stated treatment: oral pan-JAK inhibitor, 5-10 mg twice daily. The input for sequencing was CD4+ T cells sorted from blood, taken at week 24, from a patient treated with tofacitinib. These receptors were collected from a human donor with alopecia areata.

This clone was seen once. V is TRBV9 and J is TRBJ1-1; D not certain. The CDR3 is 14 amino acids. Deletions cut 0 bases from V and 9 bases from J, with 15 bases between. The germline V gene has CDR1 SGDLS and CDR2 YYNGEE. The CDR3 sequence: CASSVATGREQAFF. CDR3 DNA: TGTGCCAGCAGCGTAGCTACGGGTAGGGAGCAAGCTTTCTTT.

The rearrangement links TRBV30 to TRBJ2-1; D uncertain. The CDR3 covers 11 residues. Germline CDR1 is GTSNPN and CDR2 is SVGIG (reference sequence). V was pared by 1 base and J by 15 bases, with 13 bases between. The CDR3 DNA follows: TGTGCCTGGAGTGACCGGGCCATGGGGTTCTTC. Protein product: CAWSDRAMGFF.

This chain joins TRBV5-1 and TRBJ2-3; 9 bases are a match to TRBD2. With V trimmed by 7 bases and J by 3 bases, 6 bases remained unmatched. The germline V gene has CDR1 SGHRS and CDR2 YFSETQ. This CDR3 is built from 14 residues. The CDR3 DNA is TGCGCCAGCTGGAGCGGGGGGCGAACAGATACGCAGTATTTT. Translating it yields CASWSGGRTDTQYF.

The gene calls are TRBV30 and TRBJ2-5; 9 bases map to TRBD2. The J segment lost 1 base and the V segment lost 3 bases, leaving 6 bases of the junction unmatched. CDR3 length equals 15 residues. CDR1 is GTSNPN and CDR2 is SVGIG in the germline V gene (reference sequence). This CDR3 is CAWSAGLARQETQYF. In DNA form, the CDR3 reads TGTGCCTGGAGCGCGGGACTAGCACGCCAAGAGACCCAGTACTTC. The full variable domain, with the rest looked up from reference TRBV30 and TRBJ2-5, is SQTIHQWPATLVQPVGSPLSLECTVEGTSNPNLYWYRQAAGRGLQLLFYSVGIGQISSEVPQNLSASRPQDRQFILSSKKLLLSDSGFYLCAWSAGLARQETQYFGPGTRLLVL.

With regard to this clone: A junction boundary mismatches the germline segment, possibly from a read error. The genes are TRBV15 and TRBJ2-1; D gene ambiguous. From germline, CDR1 is LNHNV and CDR2 YYDKDF (reference sequence). The CDR3 extends over 12 amino acids. The CDR3 DNA reads TGTGCCACCAGCAGAGATGGTACCGCAATAGTCTTC. It encodes CATSRDGTAIVF. The complete variable domain, with remaining parts taken from reference TRBV15 and TRBJ2-1, reads DAMVIQNPRYQVTQFGKPVTLSCSQTLNHNVMYWYQQKSSQAPKLLFHYYDKDFNNEADTPDNFQSRRPNTSFCFLDIRSPGLGDTAMYLCATSRDGTAIVFGPGTRLTVL.

This clone was counted a few times. V is TRBV5-4 and J is TRBJ2-5; either TRBD1 or TRBD2 may fit D (5 bases each). The V and J ends lost 4 bases and 2 bases respectively, with 18 bases between them. The CDR3 length is 16 residues. Germline CDR1 is SGHNT and CDR2 is YYREEE (reference sequence). The CDR3, as DNA: TGTGCCAGCAGCAGTGGGACCCAGAAAGTTCAAGAGACCCAGTACTTC. It encodes CASSSGTQKVQETQYF.

This clone has just a few counts. Germline and junction disagree at one end, which may indicate a read error. The genes are TRBV7-7 and TRBJ2-5, with D tentatively TRBD1 (6 bases). The germline gives CDR1 SSHAT, CDR2 FNYEAQ (reference sequence). The CDR3 length is 14 residues. The CDR3 loop is CASSPTGTQETQYF. In nucleotides, the CDR3 is TGTGCTAGCAGTCCTACAGGGACCCAAGAGACCCAGTACTTC.

The V and J genes are TRBV29-1 and TRBJ1-1; unclear D gene. Trimming took off 3 bases at V and 4 bases at J, with 6 bases between the two ends. Germline CDR1 is SQVTM and CDR2 is ANQGSEA. The CDR3 runs to 11 residues. The CDR3 bases are TGCAGCGTTGACGCGTCCACTGAAGCTTTCTTT. This sequence encodes CSVDASTEAFF. The full variable domain, rest sourced from reference TRBV29-1 and TRBJ1-1, is SAVISQKPSRDICQRGTSLTIQCQVDSQVTMMFWYRQQPGQSLTLIATANQGSEATYESGFVIDKFPISRPNLTFSTLTVSNMSPEDSSIYLCSVDASTEAFFGQGTRLTVV.

Only one count was recorded for this clone. The rearrangement joins TRBV4-1 to TRBJ2-5, with TRBD2 matching 7 bases. Germline V CDR1 and CDR2: MGHRA, YSYEKL. Unmatched junction bases numbered 6, after V lost 3 bases and J lost 5 bases. This CDR3 has 14 residues. CDR3 protein: CASSHLGGGETQYF. The CDR3 DNA reads TGCGCCAGCAGCCACTTGGGGGGAGGGGAGACCCAGTACTTC.